A single sample is the source of the 18 T cell receptor beta chains below, sequenced in a study of identical twins. MiXCR, applied by TCRdb to the 5' RACE reads, yields one record per CDR3 protein. The sample holds a few hundred thousand distinct CDR3 sequences; 20% to 25% are singletons and the top ten take roughly 3%. These same records also appear under a second study, on T cells expressing NK-cell markers.

The sequenced sample consisted of CD4+ T cells sorted from blood. These TCRs come from a woman younger than 35 in good health.

This clonotype was seen at least ten times. The chain has TRBV20-1 and TRBJ2-1; D is unresolved. Germline values: CDR1 DFQATT, CDR2 SNEGSKA (reference sequence). This CDR3 comprises 14 residues. The V end was cut by 6 bases, the J end by 3 bases, with 15 bases between. In DNA, the CDR3 is TGCAGTGCCACACCAGACTTCCTCTACAATGAGCAGTTCTTC. Protein: CSATPDFLYNEQFF.

This clonotype was seen only a few times. V is TRBV6-5 and J is TRBJ2-5; D may be TRBD2 (5 bases). The CDR3 runs to 12 residues. The germline V gene has CDR1 MNHEY and CDR2 SVGAGI. V lost 7 bases to trimming and J lost 5 bases, with 11 bases between them. CDR3 nucleotide sequence: TGTGCCAGCAACTCTCGAGGGGAGACCCAGTACTTC. Translated: CASNSRGETQYF.

The CDR3 bases are TGCTGTGTCTTGGGACAAGCGGGAGGCAACTACTACAATGAGCAGTTCTTC. Its translation: CCVLGQAGGNYYNEQFF. The V call is TRBV20-1, the J call TRBJ2-1; 9 bases align to TRBD2. The CDR3 runs to 17 residues. CDR1 and CDR2 from the germline V gene are DFQATT and SNEGSKA (reference sequence).

This clonotype turned up a few times. This rearrangement joins TRBV5-6 to TRBJ1-2, with 7 bases identical to TRBD1. Germline CDR1 and CDR2: SGHDT and YYEEEE. This CDR3 has 16 amino acids. With V trimmed by 1 base and J by 8 bases, 14 bases remained unmatched. CDR3 residues: CASSLKSGRGAKGYTF. CDR3 coding DNA: TGTGCCAGCAGCTTGAAATCCGGCAGGGGGGCGAAGGGCTACACCTTC. Full variable domain (outside the CDR3, taken from reference TRBV5-6 and TRBJ1-2): DAGVTQSPTHLIKTRGQQVTLRCSPKSGHDTVSWYQQALGQGPQFIFQYYEEEERQRGNFPDRFSGHQFPNYSSELNVNALLLGDSALYLCASSLKSGRGAKGYTFGSGTRLTVV.

The table lists this clonotype with a count of one. The J gene is TRBJ2-1, the V gene TRBV18, with 7 bases that match TRBD2. Germline V gene data show CDR1 as KGHSH and CDR2 as LQKENI. With V trimmed by 4 bases and J by 4 bases, 7 bases remained unmatched. CDR3 length: 15 amino acids. The CDR3: CASSRGLEMYNEQFF. The CDR3 DNA sequence: TGTGCCAGCTCACGAGGACTAGAGATGTACAATGAGCAGTTCTTC.

In this sample, this clonotype turned up a few times. This chain connects TRBV18 to TRBJ2-7; 8 nucleotides align to TRBD1. V lost 3 bases and J lost 7; bases outside the gene matches: 8. Germline V CDR1 and CDR2: KGHSH, LQKENI. The CDR3 is 14 residues long. The chain's CDR3 is CASSPGTGLPEQYF. CDR3 nucleotide sequence: TGTGCCAGCTCACCCGGGACAGGCCTTCCGGAGCAGTACTTC.

The genes are TRBV29-1 and TRBJ2-1, with a tentative D call TRBD2 (5 bases). In germline, CDR1 is SQVTM, CDR2 ANQGSEA. This CDR3 has 12 amino acids. V was pared by 6 bases and J by 5 bases, with 11 bases between. CDR3: CSVADLDNEQFF. DNA of the CDR3: TGCAGCGTCGCGGACTTGGACAATGAGCAGTTCTTC.

This rearrangement joins TRBV29-1 to TRBJ2-5; D is undetermined. Germline-derived CDR1 and CDR2 are SQVTM and ANQGSEA. Trimming took 4 bases from V and 5 from J, leaving 20 bases between them. The CDR3 has 15 residues. The CDR3: CSVGATQNSRETQYF. For the CDR3, the DNA is TGCAGCGTTGGTGCTACGCAGAATAGTCGCGAGACCCAGTACTTC.

This clonotype came up a few times. The V call is TRBV19, the J call TRBJ2-1; 7 bases match TRBD2. The V and J ends lost 7 bases and 7 bases, in that order; junction bases with no gene match: 10. Germline V lookup: CDR1 LNHDA, CDR2 SQIVND (reference sequence). The CDR3 runs to 14 residues. The CDR3 region has the DNA TGTGCCAGTAATTCCCGCGGGAGCGATAATGAGCAGTTCTTC. Protein sequence: CASNSRGSDNEQFF. The variable domain in full, completed from reference TRBV19 and TRBJ2-1, reads DGGITQSPKYLFRKEGQNVTLSCEQNLNHDAMYWYRQDPGQGLRLIYYSQIVNDFQKGDIAEGYSVSREKKESFPLTVTSAQKNPTAFYLCASNSRGSDNEQFFGPGTRLTVL.

This clonotype was detected a few times. J is TRBJ2-2 and V is TRBV29-1; D is perhaps TRBD1 (6 bases). Germline V CDR1 and CDR2: SQVTM, ANQGSEA. Deletions cut 5 bases from V and 1 base from J, with 11 bases between. The CDR3 totals 14 residues. In nucleotides, the CDR3 is TGCAGCGTTTGGAGGACAGAGAACACCGGGGAGCTGTTTTTT. It specifies CSVWRTENTGELFF.

This clonotype was counted only a few times. The V and J genes are TRBV15 and TRBJ1-6; a possible D gene is TRBD1 (6 bases). Germline-derived CDR1 and CDR2 are LNHNV and YYDKDF (reference sequence). Trimming pared 4 bases from V and 10 bases from J, leaving 17 bases between. CDR3 length equals 15 residues. CDR3 protein: CATSTHTGSLSPLHF. The CDR3 bases are TGTGCCACCAGCACCCATACAGGGTCGTTGTCACCCCTCCACTTT.

This clonotype was counted only a few times. The genes are TRBV12-3 or TRBV12-4 and TRBJ2-3; 8 nucleotides line up with TRBD1. The CDR3 totals 14 residues. Germline trimming cut 6 bases from V and 3 bases from J; bases unmatched to any gene: 5. CDR3 loop: CASRDRAMTDTQYF. As DNA, the CDR3 is TGTGCCAGCAGGGACAGGGCTATGACAGATACGCAGTATTTT.

The chain combines TRBV30 with TRBJ2-7; D remains ambiguous. The V end lost 2 bases, the J end lost 9 bases, and 11 bases lay between the germline ends. Looked up from germline, CDR1 is GTSNPN and CDR2 is SVGIG (reference sequence). There are 11 residues in the CDR3. The chain's CDR3 is CAWSPGVWQYF. CDR3 in DNA: TGTGCCTGGAGTCCGGGTGTTTGGCAGTACTTC.

The chain has TRBV12-3 or TRBV12-4 and TRBJ2-3; D remains unclear. CDR3 length: 16 amino acids. Deletions cut 7 bases from V and 4 bases from J, with 21 bases between. This CDR3 reads CASTKGAVRSADTQYF. For the CDR3, the DNA is TGTGCCAGCACCAAAGGAGCAGTTCGAAGCGCAGATACGCAGTATTTT.

This chain joins TRBV6-5 and TRBJ2-3, with D perhaps TRBD2 (5 bases). V was cut by 0 bases and J by 4 bases, with 8 bases left in between. This CDR3 spans 14 amino acids. Germline CDR1 MNHEY, CDR2 SVGAGI. The CDR3 protein is CASSYSDSSDTQYF. As DNA, the CDR3 is TGTGCCAGCAGTTACTCGGACTCTTCAGATACGCAGTATTTT.

The chain joins TRBV5-1 to TRBJ2-7, with TRBD2 identical over 7 bases. Germline CDR1 reads SGHRS; CDR2 reads YFSETQ. CDR3 size: 17 residues. Trimming removed 1 base from V and 0 bases from J; junction bases left unmatched: 10. This CDR3 reads CASSLTLLAAGSYEQYF. The DNA of the CDR3 is TGCGCCAGCAGCTTGACCCTTCTAGCGGCTGGCTCCTACGAGCAGTACTTC.

This chain connects TRBV6-1 to TRBJ2-7; 8 bases match TRBD2. This CDR3 is built from 16 residues. Germline V CDR1 and CDR2: MNHNS, SASEGT. V was pared by 5 bases and J by 6 bases, with 15 bases of the junction left unmatched. The chain's CDR3 is CASSPLWRGASSEQYF. Written as DNA, the CDR3 is TGTGCCAGCAGTCCACTCTGGCGGGGGGCTTCGTCCGAGCAGTACTTC.

The CDR3 sequence: CASSQDGSGSTDTQYF. As DNA, the CDR3 is TGTGCCAGCAGCCAAGATGGTAGCGGGAGCACAGATACGCAGTATTTT. The J gene is TRBJ2-3, the V gene TRBV3-1; 7 bases map to TRBD2. J lost 0 bases, V lost 0 bases, and 3 bases had no gene match. The germline gives CDR1 LGHDT, CDR2 YNNKEL (reference sequence). CDR3 length: 16 amino acids.